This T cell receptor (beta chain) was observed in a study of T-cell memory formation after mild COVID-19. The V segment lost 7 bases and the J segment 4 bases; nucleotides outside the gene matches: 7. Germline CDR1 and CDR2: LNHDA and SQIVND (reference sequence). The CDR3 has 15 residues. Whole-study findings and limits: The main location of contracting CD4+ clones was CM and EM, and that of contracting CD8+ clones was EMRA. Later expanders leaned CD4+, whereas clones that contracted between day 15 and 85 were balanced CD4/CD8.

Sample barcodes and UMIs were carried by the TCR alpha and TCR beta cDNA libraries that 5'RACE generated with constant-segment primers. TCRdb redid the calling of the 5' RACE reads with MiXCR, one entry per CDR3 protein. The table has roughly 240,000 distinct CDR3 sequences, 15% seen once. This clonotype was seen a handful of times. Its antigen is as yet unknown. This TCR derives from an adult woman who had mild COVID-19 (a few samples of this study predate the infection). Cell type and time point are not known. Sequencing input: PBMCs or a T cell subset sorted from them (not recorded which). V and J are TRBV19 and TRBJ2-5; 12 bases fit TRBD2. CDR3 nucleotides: TGTGCCAGTACGAGAGGACTAGCGGGAAGAGAGACCCAGTACTTC. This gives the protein CASTRGLAGRETQYF.